This T cell receptor beta chain derives from a study of OX40 agonist ivuxolimab in advanced cancers. Across the whole study: Participants could have had prior anti-PD-1, anti-PD-L1 or anti-CTLA-4 therapy, and around 40% had some.

Broader study findings: Some patients who did not respond also had low normalized T-cell clonal expansion.

Trimming cost V 8 bases and J 1 base, with 8 bases left between them. Germline V gene sequence: CDR1 SGHNT, CDR2 YENEEA. This CDR3 has 13 residues. The sample holds one count of this clone. The antigen remains undetermined. The data were produced by immunoSEQ multiplex PCR, yet TCRdb's version contains in-frame clones alone and is incomplete. The table shows about 81,000 clones, with about 80% occurring only once. This chain joins TRBV11-3 and TRBJ2-2; D is unclear. The source material was CD4+ or CD8+ T cells sorted from blood, sampled in a trial of the OX40 agonist ivuxolimab. The TCR originated in an adult with an advanced solid tumor such as melanoma, head and neck, liver or kidney cancer. CDR3 residues: CASGPMNTGELFF. The CDR3 DNA follows: TGTGCCAGCGGCCCGATGAACACCGGGGAGCTGTTTTTT. The full variable domain, completed using reference TRBV11-3 and TRBJ2-2, is EAGVVQSPRYKIIEKKQPVAFWCNPISGHNTLYWYLQNLGQGPELLIRYENEEAVDDSQLPKDRFSAERLKGVDSTLKIQPAELGDSAVYLCASGPMNTGELFFGEGSRLTVL.